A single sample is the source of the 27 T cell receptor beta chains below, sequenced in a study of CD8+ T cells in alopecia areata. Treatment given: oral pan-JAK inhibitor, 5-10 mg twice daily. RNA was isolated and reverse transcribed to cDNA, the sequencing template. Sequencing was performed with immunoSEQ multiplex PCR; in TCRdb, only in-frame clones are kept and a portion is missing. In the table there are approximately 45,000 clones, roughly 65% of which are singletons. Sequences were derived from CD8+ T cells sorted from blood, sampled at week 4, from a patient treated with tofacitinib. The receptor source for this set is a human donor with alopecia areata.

Here the CDR3 DNA reads TGCGCCAGCAGCCAAGTTGGGGAGGGCCTGGGCTACACCTTC. Protein: CASSQVGEGLGYTF. The chain carries TRBV4-1 and TRBJ1-2; D gene uncertain. Germline V CDR1 and CDR2: MGHRA, YSYEKL. Trimming left V 1 base short and J 8 bases short, with 14 bases between. This CDR3 contains 14 residues.

CDR3 nucleotide sequence: TGTGCCAGCAGATCCCACTTGGACGAGCAGTACTTC. Encoded protein: CASRSHLDEQYF. The chain carries TRBV7-9 and TRBJ2-7; no clear D. V was clipped by 6 bases and J by 5 bases, with 11 bases between them. Per the germline V gene, CDR1 is SEHNR and CDR2 is FQNEAQ (reference sequence). The CDR3 extends over 12 amino acids.

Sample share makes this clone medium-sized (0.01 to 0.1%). The CDR3 nucleotides are TGTGCCAGCAGTTACTCGAACACAGATACGCAGTATTTT. It specifies CASSYSNTDTQYF. The chain links TRBV6-6 to TRBJ2-3; D is uncertain. The germline V gene encodes CDR1 MNHNY and CDR2 SVGAGI (reference sequence). V lost 0 bases and J lost 2, with 3 bases in between. The CDR3 runs to 13 residues.

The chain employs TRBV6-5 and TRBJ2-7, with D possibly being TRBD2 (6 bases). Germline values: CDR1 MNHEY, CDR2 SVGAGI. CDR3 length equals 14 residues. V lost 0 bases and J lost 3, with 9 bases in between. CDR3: CASSYSAGHYEQYF. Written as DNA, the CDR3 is TGTGCCAGCAGTTACTCTGCGGGGCACTACGAGCAGTACTTC.

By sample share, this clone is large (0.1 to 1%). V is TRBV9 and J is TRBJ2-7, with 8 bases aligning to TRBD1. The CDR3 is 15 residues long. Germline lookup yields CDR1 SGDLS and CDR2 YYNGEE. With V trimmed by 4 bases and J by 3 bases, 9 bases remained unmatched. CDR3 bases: TGTGCCAGCAGCCCGAGGACAGGGACAGACTACGAGCAGTACTTC. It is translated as CASSPRTGTDYEQYF.

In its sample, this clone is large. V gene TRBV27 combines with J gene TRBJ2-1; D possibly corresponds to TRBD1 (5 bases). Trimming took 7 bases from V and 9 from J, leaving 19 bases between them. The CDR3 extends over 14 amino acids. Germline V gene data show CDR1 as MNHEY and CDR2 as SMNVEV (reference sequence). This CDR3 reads CASIGHEENGEQFF. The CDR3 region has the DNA TGTGCCAGCATTGGACACGAAGAAAACGGTGAGCAGTTCTTC.

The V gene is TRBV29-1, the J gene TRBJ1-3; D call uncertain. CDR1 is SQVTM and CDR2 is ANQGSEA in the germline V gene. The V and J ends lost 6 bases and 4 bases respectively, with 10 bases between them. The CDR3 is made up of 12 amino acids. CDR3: CSVSAGGNTIYF. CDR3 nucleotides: TGCAGCGTCTCTGCTGGCGGAAACACCATATATTTT.

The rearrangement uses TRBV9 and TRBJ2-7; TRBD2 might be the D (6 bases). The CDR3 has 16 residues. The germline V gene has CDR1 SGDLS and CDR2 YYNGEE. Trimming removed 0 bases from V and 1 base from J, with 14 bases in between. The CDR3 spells CASSVGDGGTSYEQYF. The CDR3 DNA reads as TGTGCCAGCAGCGTAGGTGACGGGGGAACATCCTACGAGCAGTACTTC.

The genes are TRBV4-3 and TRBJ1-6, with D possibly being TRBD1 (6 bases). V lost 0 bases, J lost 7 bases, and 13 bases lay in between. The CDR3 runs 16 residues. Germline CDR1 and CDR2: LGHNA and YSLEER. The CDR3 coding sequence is TGCGCCAGCAGCCAAGATTATCAGGGGTCGAATTCACCCCTCCACTTT. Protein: CASSQDYQGSNSPLHF.

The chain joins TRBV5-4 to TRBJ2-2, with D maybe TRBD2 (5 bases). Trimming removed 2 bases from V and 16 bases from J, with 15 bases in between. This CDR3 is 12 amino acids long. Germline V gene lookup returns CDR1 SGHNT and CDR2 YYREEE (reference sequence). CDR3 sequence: CASSFDGELTFF. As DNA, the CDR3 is TGTGCCAGCAGCTTCGATGGGGAGTTGACGTTTTTT.

CDR3 bases: TGTGCCTGGAGTATCGGGGGGGGTTCTGCGGAGCAGTACTTC. Protein sequence: CAWSIGGGSAEQYF. The J gene is TRBJ2-7, the V gene TRBV30; 8 bases fit TRBD2. CDR3 length equals 14 residues. V was clipped by 2 bases and J by 7 bases; unmatched bases: 10. Germline CDR1 reads GTSNPN; CDR2 reads SVGIG (reference sequence).

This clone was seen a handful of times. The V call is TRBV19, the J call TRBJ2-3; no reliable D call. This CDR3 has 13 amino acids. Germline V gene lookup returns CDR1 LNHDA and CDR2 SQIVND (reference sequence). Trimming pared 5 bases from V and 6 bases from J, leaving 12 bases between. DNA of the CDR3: TGTGCCAGTAGTTTAGGCGGCCCCGATACGCAGTATTTT. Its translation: CASSLGGPDTQYF.

The CDR3 protein is CASSVDRGSGNTIYF. The DNA for the CDR3 is TGTGCCAGCAGCGTAGACAGGGGGTCTGGAAACACCATATATTTT. This rearrangement joins TRBV9 to TRBJ1-3; TRBD1 matches 8 bases. The CDR3 covers 15 residues. The V and J ends lost 0 bases and 1 base, in that order; junction bases with no gene match: 0. Germline V gene data show CDR1 as SGDLS and CDR2 as YYNGEE.

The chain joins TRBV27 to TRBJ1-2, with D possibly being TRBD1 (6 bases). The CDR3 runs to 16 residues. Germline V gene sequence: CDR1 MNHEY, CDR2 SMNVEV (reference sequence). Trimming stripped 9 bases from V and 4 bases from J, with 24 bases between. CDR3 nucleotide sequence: TGTGCCAGACCAGGGGCCTCCGGGACTCTATGCTATGGCTACACCTTC. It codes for CARPGASGTLCYGYTF.

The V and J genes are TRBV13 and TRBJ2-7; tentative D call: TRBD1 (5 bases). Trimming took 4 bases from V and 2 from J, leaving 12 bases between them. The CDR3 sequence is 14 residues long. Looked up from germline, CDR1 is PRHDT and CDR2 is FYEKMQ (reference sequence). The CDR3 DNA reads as TGTGCCAGCAGCTCCAGACAGACGGCCTACGAGCAGTACTTC. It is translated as CASSSRQTAYEQYF.

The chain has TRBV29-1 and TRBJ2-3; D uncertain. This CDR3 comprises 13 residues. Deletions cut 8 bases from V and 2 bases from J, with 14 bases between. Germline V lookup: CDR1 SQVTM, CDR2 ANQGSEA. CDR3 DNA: TGCAGCCTTTGGGCATCTCCCACAGATACGCAGTATTTT. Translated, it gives CSLWASPTDTQYF.

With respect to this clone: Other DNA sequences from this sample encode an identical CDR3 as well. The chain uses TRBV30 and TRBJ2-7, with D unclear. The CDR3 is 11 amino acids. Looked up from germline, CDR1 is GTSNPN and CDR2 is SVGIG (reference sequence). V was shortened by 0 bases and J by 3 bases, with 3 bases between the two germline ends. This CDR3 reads CAWSVGYEQYF. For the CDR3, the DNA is TGTGCCTGGAGTGTAGGCTACGAGCAGTACTTC. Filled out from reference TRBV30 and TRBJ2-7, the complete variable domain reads SQTIHQWPATLVQPVGSPLSLECTVEGTSNPNLYWYRQAAGRGLQLLFYSVGIGQISSEVPQNLSASRPQDRQFILSSKKLLLSDSGFYLCAWSVGYEQYFGPGTRLTVT.

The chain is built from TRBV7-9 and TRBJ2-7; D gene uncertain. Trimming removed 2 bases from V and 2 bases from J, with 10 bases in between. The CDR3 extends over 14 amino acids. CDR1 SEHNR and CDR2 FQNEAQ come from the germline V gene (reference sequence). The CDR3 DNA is TGTGCCAGCAGCTTACAAGAAATAACCTACGAGCAGTACTTC. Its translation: CASSLQEITYEQYF.

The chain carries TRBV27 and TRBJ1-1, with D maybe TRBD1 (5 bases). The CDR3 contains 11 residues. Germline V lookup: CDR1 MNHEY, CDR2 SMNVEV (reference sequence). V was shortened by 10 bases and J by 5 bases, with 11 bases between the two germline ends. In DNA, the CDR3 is TGTGCCACGACGGGGGGAACTGAAGCTTTCTTT. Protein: CATTGGTEAFF.

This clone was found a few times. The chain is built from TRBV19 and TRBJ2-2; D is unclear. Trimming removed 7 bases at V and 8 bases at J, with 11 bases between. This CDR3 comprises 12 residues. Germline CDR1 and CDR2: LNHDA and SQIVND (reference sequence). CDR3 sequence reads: CASTYGRGELFF. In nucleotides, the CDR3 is TGTGCCAGTACTTATGGACGTGGGGAGCTGTTTTTT. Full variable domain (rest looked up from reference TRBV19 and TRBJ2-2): DGGITQSPKYLFRKEGQNVTLSCEQNLNHDAMYWYRQDPGQGLRLIYYSQIVNDFQKGDIAEGYSVSREKKESFPLTVTSAQKNPTAFYLCASTYGRGELFFGEGSRLTVL.

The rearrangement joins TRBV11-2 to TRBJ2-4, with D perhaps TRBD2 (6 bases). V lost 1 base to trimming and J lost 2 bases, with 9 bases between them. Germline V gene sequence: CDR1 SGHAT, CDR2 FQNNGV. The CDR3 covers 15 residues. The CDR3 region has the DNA TGTGCCAGCAGCTTAGGTCGGGGGTCCAAAAACATTCAGTACTTC. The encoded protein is CASSLGRGSKNIQYF.

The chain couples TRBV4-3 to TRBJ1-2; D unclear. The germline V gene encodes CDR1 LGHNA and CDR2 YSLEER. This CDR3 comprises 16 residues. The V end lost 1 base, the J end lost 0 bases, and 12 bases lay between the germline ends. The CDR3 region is CASSQVLLETNYGYTF. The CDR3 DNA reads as TGCGCCAGCAGCCAAGTCTTGCTAGAGACTAACTATGGCTACACCTTC.

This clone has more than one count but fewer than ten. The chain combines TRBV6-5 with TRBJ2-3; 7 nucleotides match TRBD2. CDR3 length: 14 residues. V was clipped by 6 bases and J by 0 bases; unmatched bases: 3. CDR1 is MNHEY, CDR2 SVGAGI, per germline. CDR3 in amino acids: CASSERGSTDTQYF. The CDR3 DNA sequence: TGTGCCAGCAGCGAGCGGGGAAGCACAGATACGCAGTATTTT.

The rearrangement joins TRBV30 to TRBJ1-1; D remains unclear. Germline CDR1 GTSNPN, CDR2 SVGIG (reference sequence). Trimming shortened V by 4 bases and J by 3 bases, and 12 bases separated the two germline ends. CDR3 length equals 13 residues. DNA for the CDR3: TGTGCCTGGAATATGATGGGGTACACTGAAGCTTTCTTT. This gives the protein CAWNMMGYTEAFF.

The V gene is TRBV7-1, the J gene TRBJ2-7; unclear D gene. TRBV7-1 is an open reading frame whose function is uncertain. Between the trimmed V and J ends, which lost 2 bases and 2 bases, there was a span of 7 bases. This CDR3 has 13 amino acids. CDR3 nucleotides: TGTGCCAGCAGCTCACAAGAGGCCTACGAGCAGTACTTC. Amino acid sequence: CASSSQEAYEQYF.

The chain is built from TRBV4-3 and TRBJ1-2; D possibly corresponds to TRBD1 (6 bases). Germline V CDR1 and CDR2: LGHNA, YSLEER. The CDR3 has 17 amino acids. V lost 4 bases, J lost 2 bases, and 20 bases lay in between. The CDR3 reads CASSRVLGGPNNYGYTF. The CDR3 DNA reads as TGCGCCAGCAGCCGTGTGTTGGGGGGCCCGAACAACTATGGCTACACCTTC.

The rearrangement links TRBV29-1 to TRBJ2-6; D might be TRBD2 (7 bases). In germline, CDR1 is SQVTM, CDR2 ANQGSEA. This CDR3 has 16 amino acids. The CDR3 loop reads CGAILVGGPGANVLTF. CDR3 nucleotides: TGCGGCGCTATACTAGTGGGGGGGCCTGGGGCCAACGTCCTGACTTTC.